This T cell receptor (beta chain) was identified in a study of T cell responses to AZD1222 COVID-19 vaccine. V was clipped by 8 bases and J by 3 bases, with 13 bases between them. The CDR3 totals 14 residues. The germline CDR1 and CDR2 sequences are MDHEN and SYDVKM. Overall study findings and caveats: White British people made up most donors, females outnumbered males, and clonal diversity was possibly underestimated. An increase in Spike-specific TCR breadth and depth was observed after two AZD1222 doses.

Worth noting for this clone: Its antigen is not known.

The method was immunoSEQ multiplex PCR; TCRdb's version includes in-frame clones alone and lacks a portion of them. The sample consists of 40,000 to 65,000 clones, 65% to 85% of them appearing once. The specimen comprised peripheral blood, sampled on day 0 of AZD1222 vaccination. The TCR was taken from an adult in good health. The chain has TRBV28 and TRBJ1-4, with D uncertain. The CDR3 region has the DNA TGTGCCAGCCATAGGAGGGTTCCTAATGAAAAACTGTTTTTT. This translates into CASHRRVPNEKLFF. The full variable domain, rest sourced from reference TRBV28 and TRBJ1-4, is DVKVTQSSRYLVKRTGEKVFLECVQDMDHENMFWYRQDPGLGLRLIYFSYDVKMKEKGDIPEGYSVSREKKERFSLILESASTNQTSMYLCASHRRVPNEKLFFGSGTQLSVL.